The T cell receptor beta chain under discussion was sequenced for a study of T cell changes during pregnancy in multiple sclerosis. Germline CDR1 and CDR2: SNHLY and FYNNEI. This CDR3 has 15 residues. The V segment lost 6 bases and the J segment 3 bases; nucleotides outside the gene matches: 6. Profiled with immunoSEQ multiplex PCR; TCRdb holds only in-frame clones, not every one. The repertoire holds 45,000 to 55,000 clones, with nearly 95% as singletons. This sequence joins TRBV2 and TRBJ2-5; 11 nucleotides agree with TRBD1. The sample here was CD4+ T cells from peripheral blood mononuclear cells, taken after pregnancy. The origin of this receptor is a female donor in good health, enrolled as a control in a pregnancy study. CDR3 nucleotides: TGTGCCAGCAGGGACAGGGGGCGAGCGGAAGAGACCCAGTACTTC. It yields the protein CASRDRGRAEETQYF.